This T cell receptor (beta chain) was captured by sequencing in a study of immune evolution from preneoplasia to lung adenocarcinoma. Resections took place in Japan or China from about 2014 to 2017. General study points: Top clone frequencies peaked in normal lung, apparently declining through invasive adenocarcinoma.

CDR1 and CDR2 (germline): LNHNV, YYDKDF (reference sequence). V was cut by 9 bases and J by 1 base, with 11 bases left in between. The CDR3 runs to 13 residues. In the case of this clone: Its antigen is currently unknown.

Some clones are missing from TCRdb's copy, which holds only in-frame ones; the method was immunoSEQ multiplex PCR. The sample lists about 5,300 clones, roughly 79% seen once, with less than 30% in the top ten. This TCR was recovered from a person in their sixties with lung adenocarcinoma. Sequencing was performed on FFPE normal lung tissue adjacent to the tumor. The V call is TRBV15, the J call TRBJ2-3, with D maybe TRBD2 (5 bases). The CDR3: CATSDGGTDTQYF. The CDR3 nucleotides read TGTGCCACTTCCGACGGGGGCACAGATACGCAGTATTTT.